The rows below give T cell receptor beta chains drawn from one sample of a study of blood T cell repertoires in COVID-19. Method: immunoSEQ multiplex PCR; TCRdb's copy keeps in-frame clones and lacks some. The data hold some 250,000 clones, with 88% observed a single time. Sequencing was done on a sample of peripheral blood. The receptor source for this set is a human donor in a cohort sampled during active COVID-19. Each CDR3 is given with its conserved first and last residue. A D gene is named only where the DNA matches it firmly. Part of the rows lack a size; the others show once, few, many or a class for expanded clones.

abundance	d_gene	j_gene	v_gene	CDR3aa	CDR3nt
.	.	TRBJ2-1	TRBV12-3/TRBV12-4	CASSLPRVNEQFF	TGTGCCAGCAGTTTGCCCCGGGTCAATGAGCAGTTCTTC
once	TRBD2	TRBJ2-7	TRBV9	CASSEGSGDYEQYF	TGTGCCAGCAGCGAGGGGAGCGGGGACTACGAGCAGTACTTC
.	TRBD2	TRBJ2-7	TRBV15	CATQIAGGLDEQYF	TGTGCCACCCAAATAGCGGGAGGGCTCGACGAGCAGTACTTC
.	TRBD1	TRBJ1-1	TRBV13	CASSLVGTGGRVTEAFF	TGTGCCAGCAGCTTAGTTGGGACAGGGGGCAGGGTTACTGAAGCTTTCTTT
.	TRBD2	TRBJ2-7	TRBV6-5	CASNPPGTSGGGQYF	TGTGCCAGCAACCCACCAGGGACTAGCGGGGGAGGGCAGTACTTC
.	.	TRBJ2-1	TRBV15	CATSRGLALGPAGNEQFF	TGTGCCACCAGCAGGGGTTTAGCTTTGGGGCCTGCAGGAAATGAGCAGTTCTTC
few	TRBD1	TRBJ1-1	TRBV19	CASSWNRGAAFF	TGTGCCAGTAGTTGGAACAGGGGAGCAGCTTTCTTT
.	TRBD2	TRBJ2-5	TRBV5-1	CASSPGAGGTGETQYF	TGCGCCAGCAGCCCGGGAGCGGGGGGTACGGGGGAGACCCAGTACTTC
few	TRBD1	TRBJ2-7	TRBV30	CAWSVQGQIYEQYF	TGTGCCTGGAGTGTACAGGGACAGATATACGAGCAGTACTTC
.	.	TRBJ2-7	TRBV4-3	CASSQDRVSAILYEQYF	TGCGCCAGCAGCCAAGATCGCGTTTCTGCGATACTCTACGAGCAGTACTTC
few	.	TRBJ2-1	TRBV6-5	CASSYRDFYNEQFF	TGTGCCAGCAGTTACCGTGACTTTTACAATGAGCAGTTCTTC
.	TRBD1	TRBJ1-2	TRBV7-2	CASRDRERLVNYGYTF	TGTGCCAGCAGGGACAGGGAAAGGCTAGTTAACTATGGCTACACCTTC
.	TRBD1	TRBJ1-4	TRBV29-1	CSVGGTALEKLFF	TGCAGCGTTGGGGGGACAGCCCTGGAAAAACTGTTTTTT
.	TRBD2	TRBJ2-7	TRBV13	CASSLETSGSYEQYF	TGTGCCAGCAGCTTAGAGACTAGCGGCTCCTACGAGCAGTACTTC
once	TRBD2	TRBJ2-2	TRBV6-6	CASSFSGGAVTGELFF	TGTGCCAGCAGTTTTAGCGGGGGGGCAGTCACCGGGGAGCTGTTTTTT
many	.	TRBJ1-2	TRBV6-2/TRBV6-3	CASSYRSYGYTF	TGTGCCAGCAGTTACCGGTCATATGGCTACACCTTC
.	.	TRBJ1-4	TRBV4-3	CASSQDPVGGALGEKLFF	TGCGCCAGCAGCCAAGATCCGGTGGGGGGGGCCCTGGGAGAAAAACTGTTTTTT
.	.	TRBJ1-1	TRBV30	CAWEGQINTEAFF	TGTGCCTGGGAGGGACAAATAAACACTGAAGCTTTCTTT
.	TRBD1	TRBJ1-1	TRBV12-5	CASGLVLSGGMNTEAFF	TGTGCTAGTGGTTTGGTACTCTCAGGGGGGATGAACACTGAAGCTTTCTTT
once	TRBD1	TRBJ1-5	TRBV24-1	CATSDSAGGVHQPQHF	TGTGCCACCAGTGATTCCGCAGGGGGAGTACATCAGCCCCAGCATTTT
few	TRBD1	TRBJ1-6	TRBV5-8	CASSLRQGLNSPLHF	TGTGCCAGCAGCCTGCGACAGGGACTGAATTCACCCCTCCACTTT
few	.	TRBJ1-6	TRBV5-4	CASSLEPGYNSPLHF	TGTGCCAGCAGTTTGGAACCGGGTTATAATTCACCCCTCCACTTT
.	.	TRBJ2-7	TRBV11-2	CASSSISYEQYF	TGTGCCAGCAGCTCCATCTCCTACGAGCAGTACTTC
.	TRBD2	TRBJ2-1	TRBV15	CATSRDLLGSGNSYNEQFF	TGTGCCACCAGCAGAGATCTTTTAGGTAGCGGGAACTCCTACAATGAGCAGTTCTTC
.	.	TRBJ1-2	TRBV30	CAWSVRGMAYGYTF	TGTGCCTGGAGCGTCAGGGGCATGGCCTATGGCTACACCTTC
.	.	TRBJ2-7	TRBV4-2	CASRQSDRALNYEQYF	TGTGCCAGCAGGCAATCAGACAGAGCCTTAAACTACGAGCAGTACTTC
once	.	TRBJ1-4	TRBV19	CASSIGGRGANEKLFF	TGTGCCAGTAGTATAGGAGGGCGTGGGGCTAATGAAAAACTGTTTTTT
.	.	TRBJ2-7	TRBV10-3	CAISGQGGSYEQYF	TGTGCCATCAGTGGCCAGGGGGGCTCCTACGAGCAGTACTTC
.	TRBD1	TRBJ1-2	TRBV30	CAWSVGRGGYTF	TGTGCCTGGAGTGTAGGCAGGGGGGGCTACACCTTC
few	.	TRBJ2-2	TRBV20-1	CSASPRGTTGELFF	TGCAGTGCTAGTCCCAGGGGCACCACCGGGGAGCTGTTTTTT
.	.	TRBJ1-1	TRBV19	CASSMRRTEAFF	TGTGCCAGTAGCATGCGGAGGACTGAAGCTTTCTTT
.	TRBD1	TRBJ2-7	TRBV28	CASSQRTGEREQYF	TGTGCCAGCAGTCAACGGACAGGGGAGAGAGAGCAGTACTTC
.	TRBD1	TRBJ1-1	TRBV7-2	CASSPLGTASANTEAFF	TGTGCCAGCAGCCCCCTGGGGACAGCCTCCGCTAACACTGAAGCTTTCTTT
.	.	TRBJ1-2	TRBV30	CAWTRTRVGNYGYTF	TGTGCCTGGACTAGAACCAGGGTTGGGAACTATGGCTACACCTTC
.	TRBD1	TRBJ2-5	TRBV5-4	CASSAGTGETQYF	TGTGCCAGCAGCGCAGGGACAGGCGAGACCCAGTACTTC
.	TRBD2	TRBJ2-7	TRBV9	CASSSGGGSVYEQYF	TGTGCCAGCAGCTCGGGAGGGGGGTCAGTATACGAGCAGTACTTC
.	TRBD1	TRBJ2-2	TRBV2	CASSASGTVNTGELFF	TGTGCCAGCAGTGCCTCCGGGACAGTGAACACCGGGGAGCTGTTTTTT
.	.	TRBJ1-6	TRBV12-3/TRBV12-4	CASSLLNSPLHF	TGTGCCAGCAGCCTCCTAAATTCACCCCTCCACTTT
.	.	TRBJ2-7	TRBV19	CASSSGTFPYEQYF	TGTGCCAGTAGTAGCGGGACTTTCCCCTACGAGCAGTACTTC
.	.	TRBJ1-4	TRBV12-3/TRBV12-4	CASSPQGYGKLFF	TGTGCCAGCAGTCCTCAGGGGTACGGAAAACTGTTTTTT
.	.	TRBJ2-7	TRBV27	CASSLSLLTSYEQYF	TGTGCCAGCAGTTTGTCACTTTTAACCTCCTACGAGCAGTACTTC
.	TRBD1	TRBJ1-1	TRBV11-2	CASSSRGRVEGAFF	TGTGCCAGCAGCTCCAGGGGGCGCGTGGAGGGGGCTTTCTTT
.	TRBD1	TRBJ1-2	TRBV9	CASSVRGGWNYGYTF	TGTGCCAGCAGCGTACGAGGGGGCTGGAACTATGGCTACACCTTC
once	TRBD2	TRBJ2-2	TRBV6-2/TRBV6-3	CASSYSEGGRRGGPNTGELFF	TGTGCCAGCAGTTACTCGGAAGGAGGTCGGCGGGGGGGCCCGAACACCGGGGAGCTGTTTTTT
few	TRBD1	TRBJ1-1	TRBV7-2	CASSRDRVRTEAFF	TGTGCCAGCAGCCGGGACAGGGTTCGCACTGAAGCTTTCTTT
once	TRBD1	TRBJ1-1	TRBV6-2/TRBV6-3	CASSYGGQGTEAFF	TGTGCCAGCAGTTACGGGGGACAGGGAACTGAAGCTTTCTTT
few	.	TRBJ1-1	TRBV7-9	CASISYYTEAFF	TGTGCCAGCATTTCCTACTACACTGAAGCTTTCTTT
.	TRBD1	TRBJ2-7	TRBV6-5	CASSNRGVFSYEQYF	TGTGCCAGCAGCAACAGGGGGGTTTTCTCCTACGAGCAGTACTTC
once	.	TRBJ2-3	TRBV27	CASSLSSPTDTQYF	TGTGCCAGCAGTTTAAGTAGCCCCACAGATACGCAGTATTTT
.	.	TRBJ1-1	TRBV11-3	CASSLGEANTEAFF	TGTGCCAGCAGCTTAGGGGAGGCGAACACTGAAGCTTTCTTT
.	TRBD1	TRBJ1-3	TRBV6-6	CASSSAGQGRNTIYF	TGTGCCAGCAGTTCAGCAGGACAGGGGAGAAACACCATATATTTT